These T cell receptor beta chains were read from a single sample in a study of shared clonotypes between healthy human individuals. Method: immunoSEQ multiplex PCR; TCRdb's copy keeps in-frame clones and lacks some. The table lists more than 2 million clones, 85% to 95% of them singletons. The sequencing sample was made of naive CD8+ T cells from PBMCs. Every receptor here comes from a young man in good health. Some clones in this sample may be carry-over from other donors' samples. The CDR3 runs from the conserved cysteine through the conserved F or W. Each record gives: clone size, J gene, V gene, CDR3 protein. The size field is filled for only some rows; it gives once, few, many or a size class.

clone size: -
J gene: TRBJ1-1
V gene: TRBV9
CDR3 protein: CASNPPRTGVSTEAFF

clone size: -
J gene: TRBJ2-7
V gene: TRBV11-2
CDR3 protein: CASSDRLAGGDEQYF

clone size: -
J gene: TRBJ1-2
V gene: TRBV13
CDR3 protein: CASSLGYGPGVGYTF

clone size: -
J gene: TRBJ2-4
V gene: TRBV5-1
CDR3 protein: CASRPQVIAKNIQYF

clone size: -
J gene: TRBJ2-6
V gene: TRBV27
CDR3 protein: CASSLTGGSGANVLTF

clone size: -
J gene: TRBJ2-7
V gene: TRBV9
CDR3 protein: CASSVGRAGQDTYEQYF

clone size: -
J gene: TRBJ2-7
V gene: TRBV19
CDR3 protein: CASSHPLAGGPYEQYF

clone size: -
J gene: TRBJ2-1
V gene: TRBV27
CDR3 protein: CATHGGTYSGRYGNEQFF

clone size: -
J gene: TRBJ1-1
V gene: TRBV28
CDR3 protein: CASSLSIVSEAFF

clone size: once
J gene: TRBJ2-7
V gene: TRBV9
CDR3 protein: CASSVASNYEQYF

clone size: once
J gene: TRBJ2-1
V gene: TRBV6-5
CDR3 protein: CASSPGGYNEQFF

clone size: -
J gene: TRBJ2-7
V gene: TRBV29-1
CDR3 protein: CSVRKGGEQYF

clone size: -
J gene: TRBJ1-2
V gene: TRBV5-4
CDR3 protein: CASSDQRDITNYGYTF

clone size: -
J gene: TRBJ2-7
V gene: TRBV7-8
CDR3 protein: CASSLAGSSYEQYF

clone size: -
J gene: TRBJ2-1
V gene: TRBV11-1
CDR3 protein: CASSLGWDHEQFF

clone size: -
J gene: TRBJ2-5
V gene: TRBV11-1
CDR3 protein: CASSLGPNQETQYF